This entry lists 25 T cell receptor beta chains sequenced from one sample in a study of CD8 T cells in ankylosing spondylitis. TCRdb fed the 5' RACE reads into MiXCR, producing one record per CDR3 protein. The sample shows roughly 91,000 distinct CDR3 sequences, roughly 8% of them seen only once. Sequences were obtained from blood, either unsorted or a sorted T cell fraction (not recorded which). The receptors derive from a male donor with ankylosing spondylitis or in good health (not recorded which).

This clonotype was detected ten times or more. This chain links TRBV19 with TRBJ1-1; 7 positions match TRBD1. Losses at the gene ends were 5 bases for V and 2 bases for J; bases not matched to a gene: 5. CDR1 LNHDA and CDR2 SQIVND come from the germline V gene (reference sequence). The CDR3 covers 14 residues. CDR3 in amino acids: CASSSRDSNTEAFF. The CDR3 DNA reads TGTGCCAGTAGTTCCCGGGACAGTAACACTGAAGCTTTCTTT.

This clonotype came up a few times. The chain combines TRBV5-1 with TRBJ2-7; weak D call: TRBD1 (5 bases). Germline V lookup: CDR1 SGHRS, CDR2 YFSETQ. The CDR3 sequence is 14 residues long. Trimming removed 0 bases at V and 4 bases at J, with 11 bases between. In DNA form, the CDR3 reads TGCGCCAGCAGCTTGGGGGCAGGGATTTACGAGCAGTACTTC. Its translation: CASSLGAGIYEQYF.

This clonotype was picked up many times. The chain links TRBV7-8 to TRBJ2-1; the match to TRBD2 covers 7 bases. The CDR3 is made up of 12 amino acids. Trimming at V came to 6 bases and at J to 8 bases, leaving 4 bases not matched to a gene. Germline lookup yields CDR1 SGHVS and CDR2 FQNEAQ. CDR3 bases: TGTGCCAGCAGGGGGAGGGCTGATGAGCAGTTCTTC. This encodes CASRGRADEQFF. Complete variable domain (other parts from reference TRBV7-8 and TRBJ2-1): GAGVSQSPRYKVAKRGQDVALRCDPISGHVSLFWYQQALGQGPEFLTYFQNEAQLDKSGLPSDRFFAERPEGSVSTLKIQRTQQEDSAVYLCASRGRADEQFFGPGTRLTVL.

This clonotype was seen repeatedly, ten times or more. J is TRBJ2-1 and V is TRBV19; tentatively, D is TRBD2 (6 bases). Germline V gene lookup returns CDR1 LNHDA and CDR2 SQIVND (reference sequence). The CDR3 spans 13 residues. Trimming cost V 6 bases and J 5 bases, with 11 bases left between them. CDR3 in amino acids: CASRRLANNEQFF. The DNA for the CDR3 is TGTGCCAGTAGAAGGCTAGCGAACAATGAGCAGTTCTTC.

This clonotype was observed at least ten times. As DNA, the CDR3 is TGCGCCAGCAGCTTCCAGGGTCCTAACGAGCAGTACTTC. Translated: CASSFQGPNEQYF. V usage is TRBV5-1 and J usage is TRBJ2-7; tentative D call: TRBD1 (5 bases). This CDR3 is 13 amino acids long. Germline CDR1 and CDR2: SGHRS and YFSETQ. With 2 bases removed from V and 5 bases from J, the gap between germline ends came to 11 bases.

This clonotype was seen repeatedly, ten times or more. The CDR3 DNA follows: TGTGCCAGCGTAGGCCTCGGGGCGGGAGGCGAAACAGATACGCAGTATTTT. Protein product: CASVGLGAGGETDTQYF. This chain joins TRBV12-3 or TRBV12-4 and TRBJ2-3, with 8 positions matching TRBD2. With 8 bases clipped from V and 3 bases from J, the junction kept 16 bases outside the gene matches. The CDR3 length is 17 residues.

There are many counts of this clonotype. This chain joins TRBV12-3 or TRBV12-4 and TRBJ2-1, with a possible D match to TRBD2 (6 bases). V was trimmed by 5 bases and J by 6 bases, leaving 20 bases between them. The CDR3 length is 16 residues. This CDR3 reads CASSRLGPLGGNEQFF. The CDR3 coding sequence is TGTGCCAGCAGTCGCCTGGGGCCCCTCGGGGGCAATGAGCAGTTCTTC.

This clonotype has at least ten counts. V is TRBV12-3 or TRBV12-4 and J is TRBJ2-3; 7 bases line up with TRBD1. V lost 3 bases to trimming and J lost 1 base; unmatched junction nucleotides: 7. The CDR3 length is 16 residues. The CDR3 protein is CASSLASGQGTDTQYF. For the CDR3, the DNA is TGTGCCAGCAGTTTGGCGTCCGGACAGGGCACAGATACGCAGTATTTT.

At least ten counts were recorded for this clonotype. The chain carries TRBV25-1 and TRBJ2-7; D is possibly TRBD2 (8 bases). V lost 4 bases, J lost 2 bases, and 18 bases lay in between. Germline V gene lookup returns CDR1 MGHDK and CDR2 SYGVNS. The CDR3 is 16 residues long. The CDR3 region is CASSGEGASGPYEQYF. The CDR3 DNA reads as TGTGCCAGCAGTGGTGAGGGGGCTAGCGGGCCCTACGAGCAGTACTTC.

This clonotype was seen at least ten times. V and J are TRBV12-3 or TRBV12-4 and TRBJ2-3; D tentatively reads TRBD1 or TRBD2 (6 bases each). The V gene lost 6 bases and the J gene lost 1 base, with 11 bases spanning the gap. The CDR3 has 14 amino acids. The CDR3 region has the DNA TGTGCCAGCAGCCCTAGGGGGGGCACAGATACGCAGTATTTT. Protein sequence: CASSPRGGTDTQYF.

The sample holds many counts of this clonotype. This chain connects TRBV4-1 to TRBJ2-5; 8 bases map to TRBD2. The V gene's germline CDR1 is MGHRA and CDR2 YSYEKL. The CDR3 consists of 15 residues. J gave up 0 bases and V 5 bases, and 5 bases lay outside the gene matches. CDR3 DNA sequence: TGCGCCAGCAGCGCCCGGGAGGGCTACCAAGAGACCCAGTACTTC. Translation: CASSAREGYQETQYF.

This clonotype was observed many times. The chain carries TRBV21-1 and TRBJ2-7. TRBV21-1 is designated a pseudogene. The CDR3 has 13 residues. CDR3 DNA: TGTGCCAGCAGCAAAGTACCCGACTACGAGCAGTACTTC. This encodes CASSKVPDYEQYF.

This clonotype was recorded at least ten times. This chain's CDR3 is CASSYGQRLYGYTF. The DNA for the CDR3 is TGCGCCAGCAGCTATGGACAGCGATTGTATGGCTACACCTTC. The chain employs TRBV5-1 and TRBJ1-2; TRBD1 might be the D (6 bases). Germline assignment: CDR1 SGHRS and CDR2 YFSETQ. V was clipped by 3 bases and J by 5 bases, with 14 bases between them. The CDR3 is 14 amino acids.

In its sample, this clonotype was seen many times. The rearrangement joins TRBV4-2 to TRBJ2-5; D is ambiguous. The germline V and J ends were trimmed by 0 bases and 1 base, with 9 bases remaining between them. The CDR3 runs 15 residues. Germline CDR1 LGHNA, CDR2 YNFKEQ. CDR3 sequence reads: CASSQDRAVQETQYF. CDR3 coding DNA: TGTGCCAGCAGCCAAGATCGGGCAGTCCAAGAGACCCAGTACTTC.

The rearrangement uses TRBV29-1 and TRBJ2-3, with TRBD2 matching over 10 bases. The V gene end was trimmed by 8 bases and the J gene end by 8 bases; junction bases not matched to a gene: 10. The CDR3 extends over 13 amino acids. Germline V CDR1 and CDR2: SQVTM, ANQGSEA. The CDR3 nucleotides read TGCAGCACTTCAGCGGGAGGGAGGGGTACGCAGTATTTT. This codes for CSTSAGGRGTQYF.

This clonotype was counted between two and nine times. The rearrangement joins TRBV6-6 to TRBJ1-4, with D maybe TRBD1 (5 bases). In germline, CDR1 is MNHNY, CDR2 SVGAGI (reference sequence). The length of the CDR3 is 14 residues. The V gene lost 6 bases and the J gene lost 8 bases, with 16 bases spanning the gap. CDR3: CASRTGGKEEKLFF. CDR3 nucleotide sequence: TGTGCCAGCAGAACGGGGGGGAAGGAAGAAAAACTGTTTTTT.

This clonotype showed up many times. V and J are TRBV29-1 and TRBJ2-7, with D perhaps matching TRBD2 (7 bases). With 6 bases removed from V and 6 bases from J, the gap between germline ends came to 15 bases. CDR1 and CDR2 (germline): SQVTM, ANQGSEA. The CDR3 extends over 12 amino acids. CDR3 nucleotide sequence: TGCAGCGTATCATGGGGGGGCGCCGAGCAGTACTTC. Its protein product is CSVSWGGAEQYF.

This clonotype came up many times. The chain recombines TRBV5-5 with TRBJ2-5, with 7 bases aligning to TRBD1. V shed 5 bases, J shed 1 base, and the junction held 2 bases outside the gene matches. Germline lookup yields CDR1 SGHKS and CDR2 YYEKEE (reference sequence). The CDR3 runs 13 residues. In DNA form, the CDR3 reads TGTGCCAGCAGGTGGACAGGCCAAGAGACCCAGTACTTC. This gives the protein CASRWTGQETQYF.

This clonotype has a count of ten or more. The chain recombines TRBV11-2 with TRBJ2-5; D gene unclear. The CDR3 is 14 residues long. V was pared by 1 base and J by 2 bases, with 8 bases between. The germline V gene encodes CDR1 SGHAT and CDR2 FQNNGV. The CDR3 sequence is CASSLGYWQETQYF. Written as DNA, the CDR3 is TGTGCCAGCAGCTTAGGGTACTGGCAAGAGACCCAGTACTTC.

The table lists this clonotype with many counts. The rearrangement joins TRBV7-9 to TRBJ2-7, with TRBD2 matching over 7 bases. J lost 0 bases, V lost 4 bases, and 6 bases had no gene match. Per germline, CDR1 SEHNR and CDR2 FQNEAQ (reference sequence). The CDR3 consists of 15 residues. Here the CDR3 reads CASSSYRGDSYEQYF. DNA of the CDR3: TGTGCCAGCAGCTCCTACCGGGGGGACTCCTACGAGCAGTACTTC. Full variable domain (remainder filled in from reference TRBV7-9 and TRBJ2-7): DTGVSQNPRHKITKRGQNVTFRCDPISEHNRLYWYRQTLGQGPEFLTYFQNEAQLEKSRLLSDRFSAERPKGSFSTLEIQRTEQGDSAMYLCASSSYRGDSYEQYFGPGTRLTVT.

This clonotype was picked up many times. The chain carries TRBV9 and TRBJ2-1, with no clear D. Trimming cost V 3 bases and J 6 bases, with 10 bases left between them. Germline CDR1 and CDR2: SGDLS and YYNGEE. The CDR3 runs to 13 residues. The CDR3 DNA sequence: TGTGCCAGCAGCGCTACCCCTTTCAATGAGCAGTTCTTC. It yields the protein CASSATPFNEQFF.

Many counts were recorded for this clonotype. This sequence joins TRBV11-2 and TRBJ2-7, with TRBD2 matching over 13 bases. This CDR3 is 18 amino acids long. CDR1 and CDR2 (germline): SGHAT, FQNNGV. With 5 bases clipped from V and 4 bases from J, the junction kept 14 bases outside the gene matches. The CDR3 region is CASSRTSGRAFGEYEQYF. The DNA for the CDR3 is TGTGCCAGCAGCCGAACTAGCGGGAGGGCCTTCGGGGAATACGAGCAGTACTTC.

At least ten counts were recorded for this clonotype. The rearrangement joins TRBV7-9 to TRBJ2-6; D not resolved. Germline V lookup: CDR1 SEHNR, CDR2 FQNEAQ (reference sequence). Trimming took 1 base from V and 4 from J, leaving 8 bases between them. The CDR3 totals 15 residues. CDR3: CASSLEGSGANVLTF. The CDR3 DNA sequence: TGTGCCAGCAGCTTAGAAGGCTCCGGGGCCAACGTCCTGACTTTC.

This clonotype was observed many times. This rearrangement joins TRBV7-9 to TRBJ1-5; D perhaps matches TRBD1 (5 bases). Germline assignment: CDR1 SEHNR and CDR2 FQNEAQ (reference sequence). This CDR3 spans 14 amino acids. The V gene lost 5 bases and the J gene lost 3 bases, with 11 bases spanning the gap. The CDR3 DNA follows: TGTGCCAGCAGCCCTGGGACTACCAATCAGCCCCAGCATTTT. It codes for CASSPGTTNQPQHF.

This clonotype was detected ten times or more. V is TRBV18 and J is TRBJ2-2; D possibly corresponds to TRBD2 (5 bases). Per germline, CDR1 KGHSH and CDR2 LQKENI. This CDR3 is 18 amino acids long. V gave up 3 bases and J gave up 1 base, with 18 bases separating them. The CDR3 loop reads CASSPTDLSGVNTGELFF. DNA of the CDR3: TGTGCCAGCTCACCTACTGACCTTTCCGGGGTGAACACCGGGGAGCTGTTTTTT.